The 25 T cell receptor beta chains presented below share a single source sample, sequenced in a study of T-cell memory formation after mild COVID-19 (dated by TCRdb to the early 2020s). The library was produced with 5' RACE. Instrument on record: Illumina NovaSeq 6000. TCRdb trimmed public reads at Q25 via fastp, called clones via MiXCR and kept in-frame beta chains. All rows with the same CDR3 protein become a single entry with the most common DNA and genes. The sample table contains about 340,000 distinct CDR3 sequences; only one count was recorded for less than 20% of them. The biggest ten clones account for around 20% of the sample. Sequencing used PBMCs or a T cell subset sorted from them (not recorded which). The receptor set was obtained from a man younger than 35 who had mild COVID-19 (a few samples of this study predate the infection). The sample titles of this study are shuffled in the database, so cell type and time point are left out; the donor was told from shared clones.

This chain joins TRBV11-1 and TRBJ1-1; D unclear. The CDR3 has 13 residues. V gave up 1 base and J gave up 7 bases, with 10 bases separating them. CDR1 is SGHAT and CDR2 is FQDESV in the germline V gene (reference sequence). The CDR3: CASSLGAPYEAFF. DNA for the CDR3: TGTGCCAGCAGCTTAGGCGCCCCGTATGAAGCTTTCTTT.

The chain has TRBV12-3 or TRBV12-4 and TRBJ1-1; D may be TRBD1 (6 bases). The CDR3 extends over 14 amino acids. V lost 4 bases to trimming and J lost 4 bases, with 13 bases between them. The CDR3 reads CASSSTGWGTEAFF. The CDR3 DNA reads as TGTGCCAGCAGTTCTACAGGGTGGGGCACTGAAGCTTTCTTT.

This clonotype was recorded a few times. The chain combines TRBV10-3 with TRBJ2-3; D gene unclear. The V gene's germline CDR1 is ENHRY and CDR2 SYGVKD. The CDR3 is made up of 15 amino acids. Trimming removed 5 bases from V and 1 base from J, with 13 bases in between. The CDR3 DNA reads TGTGCCATCAGTTTAACGGTCGATCGCACAGATACGCAGTATTTT. As protein: CAISLTVDRTDTQYF.

The rearrangement joins TRBV27 to TRBJ1-6; D gene uncertain. This CDR3 is built from 14 residues. Germline V CDR1 and CDR2: MNHEY, SMNVEV (reference sequence). V gave up 2 bases and J gave up 10 bases, with 12 bases separating them. In nucleotides, the CDR3 is TGTGCCAGCAGTTTAGCGCCAGCCCTCTCACCCCTCCACTTT. It yields the protein CASSLAPALSPLHF.

This clonotype appeared a few times. The chain links TRBV5-4 to TRBJ2-7, with unresolved D. The CDR3 runs 15 residues. The ends were cut back, 1 base at V and 6 bases at J, with 17 bases in the middle. CDR1 and CDR2 (germline): SGHNT, YYREEE (reference sequence). CDR3 loop: CASSLWQVKRTEQYV. CDR3 bases: TGTGCCAGCAGCTTGTGGCAGGTGAAAAGGACCGAGCAGTACGTC.

The sample holds a few counts of this clonotype. This rearrangement joins TRBV7-8 to TRBJ2-3; 8 bases match TRBD2. The CDR3 contains 17 residues. Germline lookup yields CDR1 SGHVS and CDR2 FQNEAQ. After removal of 2 bases from V and 1 base from J, the junction contained 8 bases not matched to a gene. The CDR3 DNA reads TGTGCCAGCAGCTTAATTCTTCGAGCGGGGGGCACAGATACGCAGTATTTT. It codes for CASSLILRAGGTDTQYF.

The gene calls are TRBV28 and TRBJ2-7; 7 bases line up with TRBD2. J lost 3 bases, V lost 8 bases, and 4 bases had no gene match. The CDR3 runs 12 residues. Germline V lookup: CDR1 MDHEN, CDR2 SYDVKM. The CDR3 DNA reads TGTGCCAGCTCGGGGGGAGTCTACGAGCAGTACGTC. This sequence encodes CASSGGVYEQYV.

This clonotype was observed a few times. The chain employs TRBV30 and TRBJ2-3; D is perhaps TRBD1 (5 bases). Germline V lookup: CDR1 GTSNPN, CDR2 SVGIG (reference sequence). This CDR3 has 12 amino acids. CDR3 sequence reads: CAAGPNTDTQYF. The CDR3 DNA reads as TGTGCTGCAGGGCCGAACACAGATACGCAGTATTTT.

This clonotype was seen many times. The gene calls are TRBV6-6 and TRBJ1-2; D is undetermined. Germline CDR1 MNHNY, CDR2 SVGAGI (reference sequence). This CDR3 is built from 17 residues. Deletions cut 0 bases from V and 2 bases from J, with 16 bases between. CDR3 DNA: TGTGCCAGCAGTTACTCGATTGGCTCAGGAAGCAACTATGGCTACACCTTC. This gives the protein CASSYSIGSGSNYGYTF.

The genes are TRBV18 and TRBJ1-2; D is ambiguous. Between the trimmed V and J ends, which lost 3 bases and 8 bases, there was a span of 10 bases. The germline gives CDR1 KGHSH, CDR2 LQKENI. The length of the CDR3 is 12 residues. The CDR3: CASSPTLGGYTF. CDR3 nucleotides: TGTGCCAGCTCACCGACACTGGGGGGCTACACCTTC.

The chain carries TRBV24-1 and TRBJ2-7; 8 nucleotides agree with TRBD1. In germline, CDR1 is KGHDR, CDR2 SFDVKD. Germline trimming cut 0 bases from V and 3 bases from J; bases unmatched to any gene: 6. This CDR3 is built from 16 residues. The CDR3 sequence: CATSDLGTGGDYEQYF. The CDR3 coding sequence is TGTGCCACCAGTGATTTGGGGACAGGAGGGGACTACGAGCAGTACTTC.

The chain carries TRBV20-1 and TRBJ1-6; no clear D. V was cut by 3 bases and J by 0 bases, with 12 bases left in between. The germline V gene has CDR1 DFQATT and CDR2 SNEGSKA (reference sequence). This CDR3 contains 16 residues. CDR3 in amino acids: CSASSSVGSYNSPLHF. In DNA form, the CDR3 reads TGCAGTGCTAGCTCTTCGGTGGGCTCCTATAATTCACCCCTCCACTTT.

This clonotype was seen a handful of times. The V call is TRBV30, the J call TRBJ1-2, with D possibly TRBD1 on 5 matching bases. V shed 8 bases and J shed 6 bases, with 13 bases lying between them. This CDR3 spans 11 amino acids. CDR1 and CDR2 (germline): GTSNPN, SVGIG (reference sequence). The CDR3 nucleotides are TGTGCCGGCCGGACAAACGATGGCTACACCTTC. Encoded protein: CAGRTNDGYTF.

This clonotype was detected a few times. The gene calls are TRBV29-1 and TRBJ1-1; the D gene is possibly TRBD1 (5 bases). Trimming left V 6 bases short and J 1 base short, with 9 bases between. CDR1 is SQVTM and CDR2 is ANQGSEA in the germline V gene. This CDR3 has 12 residues. DNA of the CDR3: TGCAGCGTGGTGGGACGGAACACTGAAGCTTTCTTT. Amino acids: CSVVGRNTEAFF.

This clonotype showed up just a few times. The gene calls are TRBV19 and TRBJ1-6; tentative D call: TRBD1 (5 bases). Germline V gene data show CDR1 as LNHDA and CDR2 as SQIVND (reference sequence). V was cut by 6 bases and J by 10 bases, with 16 bases left in between. The CDR3 is 14 residues long. CDR3 protein: CASSSRAGRSPLHF. CDR3 coding DNA: TGTGCCAGTAGCTCCCGGGCAGGGAGGTCACCCCTCCACTTT.

This clonotype was recorded many times. This chain links TRBV7-2 with TRBJ1-2; no definite D call. The germline V gene has CDR1 SGHTA and CDR2 FQGNSA. The CDR3 loop spans 12 amino acids. V lost 5 bases to trimming and J lost 4 bases, with 8 bases between them. CDR3 DNA: TGTGCCAGCAGCCCAATCCCCTATGGCTACACCTTC. Its protein product is CASSPIPYGYTF.

The chain recombines TRBV7-2 with TRBJ2-3; 9 bases line up with TRBD2. CDR1 is SGHTA and CDR2 is FQGNSA in the germline V gene. Trimming at V came to 2 bases and at J to 6 bases, leaving 12 bases not matched to a gene. There are 17 residues in the CDR3. CDR3: CASSLFGASGVEDTQYF. The CDR3 DNA reads as TGTGCCAGCAGCTTATTTGGGGCTAGCGGGGTTGAGGATACGCAGTATTTT.

The chain links TRBV18 to TRBJ2-7; no clear D. Germline V gene data show CDR1 as KGHSH and CDR2 as LQKENI. The CDR3 runs to 13 residues. V was clipped by 5 bases and J by 0 bases, with 8 bases between them. DNA for the CDR3: TGTGCCAGCTCATCAGGTATCTCCTACGAGCAGTACTTC. Translating gives CASSSGISYEQYF.

This clonotype came up a few times. The gene calls are TRBV7-2 and TRBJ1-1, with D tentatively TRBD1 (5 bases). This CDR3 has 14 amino acids. V was cut by 5 bases and J by 0 bases, with 10 bases left in between. Per germline, CDR1 SGHTA and CDR2 FQGNSA. The CDR3 DNA follows: TGTGCCAGCAGCGTGTACAGGATGAACACTGAAGCTTTCTTT. Protein sequence: CASSVYRMNTEAFF.

This clonotype was counted between two and nine times. The chain recombines TRBV6-1 with TRBJ2-3; 11 bases align to TRBD2. The CDR3 has 17 residues. Germline V CDR1 and CDR2: MNHNS, SASEGT. Germline trimming cut 4 bases from V and 5 bases from J; bases unmatched to any gene: 11. The CDR3 sequence: CASSGRLTSGELDTQYF. The DNA of the CDR3 is TGTGCCAGCAGTGGCCGTTTGACTAGCGGGGAATTAGATACGCAGTATTTT.

This chain connects TRBV5-5 to TRBJ2-3; D possibly uses TRBD1 or TRBD2 (5 bases each). Looked up from germline, CDR1 is SGHKS and CDR2 is YYEKEE (reference sequence). Trimming removed 4 bases from V and 0 bases from J, with 12 bases in between. The length of the CDR3 is 15 residues. The CDR3 DNA is TGTGCCAGCAGCACGGGACGGACTAGCACAGATACGCAGTATTTT. Translation: CASSTGRTSTDTQYF. The full variable domain, with the rest looked up from reference TRBV5-5 and TRBJ2-3, is DAGVTQSPTHLIKTRGQQVTLRCSPISGHKSVSWYQQVLGQGPQFIFQYYEKEERGRGNFPDRFSARQFPNYSSELNVNALLLGDSALYLCASSTGRTSTDTQYFGPGTRLTVL.

The chain carries TRBV7-7 and TRBJ2-5; D perhaps matches TRBD2 (5 bases). V shed 4 bases and J shed 5 bases, with 17 bases lying between them. This CDR3 has 15 residues. The germline V gene has CDR1 SSHAT and CDR2 FNYEAQ (reference sequence). This CDR3 reads CASSSSGPAGETQYF. In DNA form, the CDR3 reads TGTGCCAGCAGCTCCAGCGGTCCAGCCGGGGAGACCCAGTACTTC.

This clonotype was picked up many times. The chain links TRBV12-3 or TRBV12-4 to TRBJ1-2; a weak D match, TRBD1 (6 bases). V dropped 1 base and J dropped 7 bases, with 10 bases sitting between them. The CDR3 runs to 13 residues. The CDR3 coding sequence is TGTGCCAGCAGTTTAGTCGGGGGCGGTGGCTACACCTTC. Its translation is CASSLVGGGGYTF.

Only a few counts were recorded for this clonotype. This chain links TRBV6-5 with TRBJ2-3, with D perhaps matching TRBD1 or TRBD2 (5 bases each). V was cut by 6 bases and J by 3 bases, with 16 bases left in between. CDR3 length equals 15 residues. The germline V gene encodes CDR1 MNHEY and CDR2 SVGAGI. CDR3 nucleotides: TGTGCCAGCAGCTCCGGGGCCCTAACGACAGATACGCAGTATTTT. Its protein is CASSSGALTTDTQYF.

This clonotype was recorded a few times. V and J are TRBV5-8 and TRBJ2-1; possibly TRBD2 for D (6 bases). Germline V gives CDR1 SGHTS, CDR2 YDEGEE. Trimming took off 0 bases at V and 9 bases at J, with 16 bases between the two ends. The CDR3 extends over 15 amino acids. CDR3 protein: CASSLGLTLEGEQFF. The CDR3 DNA sequence: TGTGCCAGCAGCTTGGGGCTGACACTGGAGGGTGAGCAGTTCTTC.